This is a list of T cell receptor beta chains from one sample in a study of blood T cell repertoires in COVID-19. Data came from immunoSEQ multiplex PCR; TCRdb stores just in-frame clones and leaves some out. Of 40,000 to 60,000 clones listed, just over 90% were seen once; the top ten hold about 1%. The material sequenced was peripheral blood. All receptors derive from a man in his sixties with COVID-19, enrolled during active disease. The CDR3 runs from the conserved cysteine through the conserved F or W.

v_gene	j_gene	CDR3aa
TRBV7-2	TRBJ2-7	CASSLGTSSTYEQYF
TRBV7-3	TRBJ1-1	CASSPGTANTEAFF
TRBV5-4	TRBJ1-5	CASSHQQGGSNQPQHF
TRBV6-5	TRBJ1-1	CASRQGDSEAFF
TRBV19	TRBJ1-2	CASSSSHRGGYTF
TRBV7-8	TRBJ1-1	CASSFDRGAATEAFF
TRBV6-5	TRBJ1-1	CASSYQEDQKAFF
TRBV30	TRBJ2-2	CAWRSGGTNTGELFF
TRBV15	TRBJ1-2	CATSRDFPELSYGYTF
TRBV19	TRBJ2-5	CASSSPRGGREPRETQYF
TRBV7-9	TRBJ2-2	CASSRKTGTGELFF
TRBV7-2	TRBJ2-2	CASSSEPRYTGELFF
TRBV6-6	TRBJ2-7	CASSPDRATYEQYF
TRBV18	TRBJ2-7	CASSPLGGSEQYF
TRBV3-1/TRBV3-2	TRBJ1-5	CASSQGRQPQHF
TRBV7-6	TRBJ2-2	CASSGLAGAMGRSGELFF
TRBV18	TRBJ2-1	CASSPAGLAGPYNEQFF
TRBV24-1	TRBJ1-1	CATSDSRGRNTEAFF
TRBV9	TRBJ1-4	CASSVGGTMGELFF
TRBV18	TRBJ1-5	CASSLNRDGNQPQHF
TRBV6-1	TRBJ1-2	CASSEIPMLGRGNYGYTF
TRBV27	TRBJ1-4	CASRPEYATNEKLFF
TRBV18	TRBJ1-3	CASSPSQLTGNTIYF
TRBV6-2/TRBV6-3	TRBJ1-2	CASSYPENYGYTF
TRBV2	TRBJ2-2	CASSRQGTNTGELFF
TRBV6-5	TRBJ1-4	CASNFGATNEKLFF
TRBV6-4	TRBJ2-7	CASSDSVWDTPYEQYF
TRBV7-2	TRBJ2-7	CASVNRGTSYEQYF
TRBV29-1	TRBJ1-1	CSVSGRMNTEAFF
TRBV19	TRBJ2-2	CASSIMEGRAGELFF
TRBV7-9	TRBJ1-2	CAGSRGTWYGYTF
TRBV12-3/TRBV12-4	TRBJ2-2	CASSLFSGELFF
TRBV18	TRBJ2-1	CASSRGGTTYNEQFF
TRBV6-5	TRBJ2-7	CASSLGLAGGKEQYF
TRBV18	TRBJ1-5	CASSPRGGQNQPQHF
TRBV2	TRBJ1-5	CASSKNRQVNQPQHF
TRBV24-1	TRBJ1-5	CATSDFGNRPQHF
TRBV6-5	TRBJ1-4	CASSSLRGRGEKLFF
TRBV11-3	TRBJ1-1	CASSLDSTMNTEAFF
TRBV3-1/TRBV3-2	TRBJ2-2	CASSRLGFNTGELFF
TRBV5-8	TRBJ2-1	CASSFRFF
TRBV9	TRBJ1-3	CASSEGTGFSGNTIYF
TRBV5-5	TRBJ2-1	CASSSGDGRGAYNEQFF
TRBV18	TRBJ1-3	CASSPQTGHSGNTIYF
TRBV5-1	TRBJ2-2	CASSLRPSGETGELFF
TRBV27	TRBJ2-1	CASNTGTRGGAQFF
TRBV19	TRBJ2-7	CASSRTSYEQYF
TRBV2	TRBJ1-1	CASSPQGAINTEAFF